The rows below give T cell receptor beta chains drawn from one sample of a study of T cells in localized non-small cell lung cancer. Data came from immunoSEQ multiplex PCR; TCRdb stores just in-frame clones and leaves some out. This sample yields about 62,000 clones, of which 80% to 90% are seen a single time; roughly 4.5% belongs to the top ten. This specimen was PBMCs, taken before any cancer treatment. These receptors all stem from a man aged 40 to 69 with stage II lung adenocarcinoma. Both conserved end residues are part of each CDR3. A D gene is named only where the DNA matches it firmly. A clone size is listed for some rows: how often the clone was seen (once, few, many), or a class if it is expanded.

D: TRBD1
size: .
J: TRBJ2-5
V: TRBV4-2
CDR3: CASSQEHGQGASETQYF
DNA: TGTGCCAGCAGCCAGGAACACGGACAGGGGGCTTCAGAGACCCAGTACTTC

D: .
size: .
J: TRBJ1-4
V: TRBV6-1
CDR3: CASSGGGGNEKLFF
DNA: TGTGCCAGCAGTGGTGGGGGGGGTAATGAAAAACTGTTTTTT

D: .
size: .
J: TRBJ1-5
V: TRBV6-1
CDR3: CASSKGGVNQPQHF
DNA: TGTGCCAGCAGTAAGGGAGGGGTAAATCAGCCCCAGCATTTT

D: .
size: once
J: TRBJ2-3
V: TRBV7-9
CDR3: CASSPQASGATDTQYF
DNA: TGTGCCAGCAGCCCCCAGGCTTCGGGGGCAACAGATACGCAGTATTTT

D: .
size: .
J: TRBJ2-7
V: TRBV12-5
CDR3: CASGGHPAYEQYF
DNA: TGTGCTAGTGGCGGGCACCCTGCCTACGAGCAGTACTTC

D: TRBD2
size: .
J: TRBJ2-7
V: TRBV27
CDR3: CASSGSTSGNYEQYF
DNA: TGTGCCAGCAGTGGGTCGACTAGCGGGAATTACGAGCAGTACTTC

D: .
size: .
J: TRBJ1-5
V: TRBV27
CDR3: CASSLAAVGQPQHF
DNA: TGTGCCAGCAGTTTAGCGGCCGTCGGGCAGCCCCAGCATTTT

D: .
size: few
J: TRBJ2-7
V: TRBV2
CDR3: CASSGGLVGEQYF
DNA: TGTGCCAGCAGTGGGGGGCTAGTGGGGGAGCAGTACTTC

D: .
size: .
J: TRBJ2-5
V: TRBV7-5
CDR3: CVRSLLIPSLFYAGGRQETQYF
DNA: TGTGTCAGAAGCTTACTCATTCCCTCTCTCTTCTACGCGGGAGGGAGGCAAGAGACCCAGTACTTC

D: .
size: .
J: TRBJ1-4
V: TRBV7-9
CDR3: CASSLPTGSAEKLFF
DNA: TGTGCCAGCAGTCTCCCCACAGGGTCAGCCGAAAAACTGTTTTTT

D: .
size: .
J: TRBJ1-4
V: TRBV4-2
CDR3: CASSQEWATNEKLFF
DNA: TGTGCCAGCAGCCAAGAGTGGGCAACTAATGAAAAACTGTTTTTT

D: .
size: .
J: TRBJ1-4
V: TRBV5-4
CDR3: CASSLSTAWGGEKLFF
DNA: TGTGCCAGCAGCTTGTCAACCGCGTGGGGGGGTGAAAAACTGTTTTTT

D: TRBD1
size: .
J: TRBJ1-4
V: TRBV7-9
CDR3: CASSLNDRGNEKLFF
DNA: TGTGCCAGCAGCTTAAATGACAGGGGTAATGAAAAACTGTTTTTT

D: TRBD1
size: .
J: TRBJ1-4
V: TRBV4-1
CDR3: CASSFHPGQGEGEKLFF
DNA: TGCGCCAGCAGCTTCCATCCCGGACAGGGCGAGGGTGAAAAACTGTTTTTT

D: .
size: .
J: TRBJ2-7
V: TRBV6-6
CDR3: CASSYSTVRSYEQYF
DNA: TGTGCCAGCAGTTACTCGACTGTCCGCTCCTACGAGCAGTACTTC

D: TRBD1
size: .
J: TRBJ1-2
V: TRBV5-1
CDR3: CASSSGQGKRGSGYTF
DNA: TGCGCCAGCAGCTCGGGACAGGGGAAAAGGGGAAGTGGCTACACCTTC

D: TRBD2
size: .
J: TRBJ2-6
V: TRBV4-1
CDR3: CASSSGTSGANVLTF
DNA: TGCGCCAGCTCCAGCGGGACCTCTGGGGCCAACGTCCTGACTTTC

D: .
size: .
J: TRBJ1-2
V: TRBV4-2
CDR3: CASSQDIQAGIIEYGYTF
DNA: TGTGCCAGCAGCCAAGATATCCAGGCGGGAATAATCGAGTATGGCTACACCTTC

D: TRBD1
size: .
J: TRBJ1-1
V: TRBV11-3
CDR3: CASSYGQGGMNTEAFF
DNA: TGTGCCAGCAGCTACGGACAGGGGGGGATGAACACTGAAGCTTTCTTT

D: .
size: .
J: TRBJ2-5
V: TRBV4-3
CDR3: CASSQMWTGQETQYF
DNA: TGCGCCAGCAGCCAAATGTGGACTGGCCAAGAGACCCAGTACTTC